One TCR beta chain is described in this entry. The antigen is not known. This record comes from a study of vaccination and CD4 T cells after COVID-19. Across the whole study: A positive SARS-CoV-2 nasal swab PCR result was recorded for each convalescent patient; about 9 were mild and one severe. Post-vaccine sample collection happened at a median of around 77 days after dose two, ranging 14 to 241.

CDR1 SGHDN and CDR2 FVKESK come from the germline V gene. This CDR3 spans 13 amino acids. Between the trimmed V and J ends, which lost 1 base and 1 base, there was a span of 4 bases. As to treatment: roughly ten-day PBMC culture with coronavirus spike peptide pools or control peptides (ViraFEST assay). Expanded clonotypes were found by TCR sequencing after peptide-pool stimulation (ViraFEST). An Oncomine TCR Beta short-read assay was used to sequence the DNA from cultured CD4+ T cells. Genomic DNA was drawn out of CD4+ T cells grown in culture. Using its own MiXCR run on the PCR reads, TCRdb lists one record per CDR3 protein. The sample has some 11,000 distinct CDR3 sequences, more than 25% seen once.

This receptor was obtained from a human donor with COVID-19. The chain joins TRBV14 to TRBJ1-1, with no clear D. The sample was cultured CD4+ T cells from blood. This CDR3 is CASSQGENTEAFF. The CDR3 DNA follows: TGTGCCAGCAGCCAAGGGGAGAACACTGAAGCTTTCTTT.